This T cell receptor (beta chain) originates from a study of CD8+ T cells in alopecia areata. About the research overall: Administration of oral tofacitinib to treated patients was at 5 to 10 mg twice daily.

Documented treatment: oral pan-JAK inhibitor, 5-10 mg twice daily. Study-level points and caveats: For patients receiving tofacitinib, scalp clonality and expanded CD8+ clones among the top 100 significantly decreased. More clonal than normal scalp was lesional scalp, particularly alopecia totalis/universalis.

Comments on this clone: What it binds is unknown.

Sequencing templates came from extracted RNA that was reverse transcribed into cDNA. This table comes from immunoSEQ multiplex PCR, and its TCRdb copy is limited to in-frame clones, with some not included. The table shows 95,000 to 120,000 clones, with roughly 56% occurring only once. The sample consisted of CD4+ T cells sorted from blood, taken at week 24, from a patient treated with tofacitinib. The receptor was derived from a human donor with alopecia areata.

CDR3 sequence (DNA): TGTGCCACCAGCCAACGTCGTAGTGCTGAAGCTTTCTTT. Translation: CATSQRRSAEAFF. The genes are TRBV15 and TRBJ1-1, with no clear D. V was shortened by 5 bases and J by 6 bases, with 13 bases between the two germline ends. The CDR3 totals 13 residues. Germline assignment: CDR1 LNHNV and CDR2 YYDKDF (reference sequence).